The clone carrying this T cell receptor (beta chain) was detected only a few times. Its antigen is unknown. Library preparation (for TCRbeta) was performed with unique molecular identifiers. Via MiXCR, TCRdb re-called the PCR reads, giving one row per CDR3 protein. The sample holds some 600,000 distinct CDR3 sequences, 13% seen once. The entry originates in a study of T-cell reconstitution after alpha-beta-depleted transplantation in children. Points from the study as a whole: Several hundred rapidly expanded clones from non-depleted graft cells reportedly supplied alpha-beta T cells about two months post-transplant.

Unmatched junction bases numbered 11, after V lost 5 bases and J lost 4 bases. The CDR3 extends over 16 amino acids. The sequencing used PBMCs, mostly from graft donor cells, collected 360 days after TCRalphabeta/CD19-depleted stem cell transplant. The chain joins TRBV12-3 or TRBV12-4 to TRBJ2-3, with 8 bases that match TRBD1. The sequence came from a male patient younger than 18 who had a stem cell transplant for acute myeloid leukemia, so the T cells may come from the graft donor. Here the CDR3 DNA reads TGTGCCAGCAGTCCTAGCTCAGGGGGCCTGGCAGATACGCAGTATTTT. Residues: CASSPSSGGLADTQYF.